This T cell receptor beta chain was recorded in a study of T cell changes during pregnancy in multiple sclerosis. Profiling relied on immunoSEQ multiplex PCR, and the TCRdb table lists in-frame clones only, not all of them. Among 30,000 or so clones listed, 80% to 90% were seen once. Losses at the gene ends were 4 bases for V and 3 bases for J; bases not matched to a gene: 8. The CDR3 totals 16 residues. Germline values: CDR1 SGHRS, CDR2 YFSETQ. The gene calls are TRBV5-1 and TRBJ2-3, with TRBD1 matching 10 bases. Material: CD8+ T cells from peripheral blood mononuclear cells, obtained in the third trimester of pregnancy. The sequence was obtained from a female donor with multiple sclerosis, enrolled in a pregnancy study. This CDR3 is CASSTRDRGFTDTQYF. In nucleotides, the CDR3 is TGCGCCAGCAGCACCCGGGACAGGGGTTTTACAGATACGCAGTATTTT.